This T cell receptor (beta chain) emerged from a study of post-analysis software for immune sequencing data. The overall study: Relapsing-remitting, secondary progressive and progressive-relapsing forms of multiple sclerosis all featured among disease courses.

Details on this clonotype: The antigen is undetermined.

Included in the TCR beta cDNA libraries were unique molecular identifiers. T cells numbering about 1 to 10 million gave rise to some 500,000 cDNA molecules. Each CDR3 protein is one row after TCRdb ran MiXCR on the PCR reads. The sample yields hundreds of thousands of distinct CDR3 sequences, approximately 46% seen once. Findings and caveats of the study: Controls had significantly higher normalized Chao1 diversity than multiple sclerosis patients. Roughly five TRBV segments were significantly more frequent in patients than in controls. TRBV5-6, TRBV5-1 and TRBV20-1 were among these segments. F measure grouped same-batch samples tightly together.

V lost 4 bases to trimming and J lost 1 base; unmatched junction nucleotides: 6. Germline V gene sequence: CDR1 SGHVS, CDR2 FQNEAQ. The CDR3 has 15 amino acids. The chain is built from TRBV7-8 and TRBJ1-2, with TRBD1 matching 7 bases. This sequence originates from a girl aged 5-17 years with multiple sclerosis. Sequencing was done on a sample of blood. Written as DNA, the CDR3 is TGTGCCAGCAGCTCCGGGACAGAGCGTAACTATGGCTACACCTTC. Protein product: CASSSGTERNYGYTF.